The clone carrying this T cell receptor beta chain was observed many times. No antigen is known for it. This record comes from a study of human T cells and chemical hapten exposure. Study at large: 0.01% DPC was applied to the upper back in patch tests, which were read at 6 days. Study results and caveats: Once DPC sensitization occurred, TCRs above 1 in 1000 frequency showed no change. Expanded TCRs clustered into significantly more large CDR3 similarity groups than controls, the analysis revealed.

The V end was cut by 5 bases, the J end by 1 base, with 11 bases between. Germline values: CDR1 SGHAT, CDR2 FQNNGV. This CDR3 is built from 14 residues. The time point here: pre-sensitization, week 0. Treatment described: therapeutic diphenylcyclopropenone sensitization with weekly scalp DPC. The study used a library that attached unique molecular identifiers to individual cDNA molecules. TCRdb re-analysed the RACE reads in MiXCR, keeping a single row per CDR3 protein. Here the sample spans roughly 100,000 distinct CDR3 sequences, 8% to 10% being singletons. The sample here was whole blood, taken in connection with sensitization to the hapten diphenylcyclopropenone (DPC). The TCR was taken from a woman in her thirties or forties with alopecia areata. Some clones in this sample may be carry-over from other donors' samples. The V and J genes are TRBV11-2 and TRBJ1-1; no firm D call. The CDR3 nucleotides are TGTGCCAGCAGCCCCTCCCGCCAGAACACTGAAGCTTTCTTT. Amino acid sequence: CASSPSRQNTEAFF.